This T cell receptor beta chain originates from a study of shared clonotypes between healthy human individuals. Whole-study findings and limits: Clonotype sharing among donors was expected to depend on sequencing depth. On the whole, naive subsets had larger estimated richness than memory subsets had.

Clones were read by immunoSEQ multiplex PCR, and TCRdb kept only the in-frame ones, dropping some. This table holds about 2.3 million clones, around 93% found once. For this clone: The antigen is not known.

CDR1 LNHNV and CDR2 YYDKDF come from the germline V gene (reference sequence). V shed 3 bases and J shed 0 bases, with 18 bases lying between them. There are 18 residues in the CDR3. The chain links TRBV15 to TRBJ1-5; D perhaps matches TRBD1 (6 bases). The receptor comes from a man aged 18 to 30 in good health. Some clones in this sample may be carry-over from other donors' samples. What was sequenced was naive CD4+ T cells from PBMCs. Subset reported: CD45RA+ positively selected. The DNA for the CDR3 is TGTGCCACCAGCAGCGCCACCTTCGACAGGTCTAGCAATCAGCCCCAGCATTTT. It specifies CATSSATFDRSSNQPQHF.